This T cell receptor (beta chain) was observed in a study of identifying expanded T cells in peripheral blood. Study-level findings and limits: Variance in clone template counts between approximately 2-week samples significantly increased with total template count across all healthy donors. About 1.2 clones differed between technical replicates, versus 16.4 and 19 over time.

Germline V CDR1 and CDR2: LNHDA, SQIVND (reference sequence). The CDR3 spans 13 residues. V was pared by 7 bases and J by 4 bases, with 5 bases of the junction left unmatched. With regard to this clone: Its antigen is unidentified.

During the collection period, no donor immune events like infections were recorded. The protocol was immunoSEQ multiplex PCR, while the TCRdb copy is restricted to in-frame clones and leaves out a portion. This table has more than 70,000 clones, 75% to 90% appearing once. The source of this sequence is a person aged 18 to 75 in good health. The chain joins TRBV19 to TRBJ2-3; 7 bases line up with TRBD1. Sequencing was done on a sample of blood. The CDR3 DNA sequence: TGTGCCAGTACAAGGGGGCGCGCAGATACGCAGTATTTT. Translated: CASTRGRADTQYF.